Shown below are 20 T cell receptor beta chains from a single sample sequenced in a study of cytomegalovirus exposure and HLA in healthy donors. It was with 60 Vbeta and 13 Jbeta primers that the PCR ran. Clones were sequenced by immunoSEQ multiplex PCR, and TCRdb holds only the in-frame ones, with some missing. Here the sample table reports over 70,000 clones. Input material: PBMCs. These receptor sequences come from a woman aged 40 to 49 in good health and CMV-seropositive.

V is TRBV19 and J is TRBJ2-5, with a weak D call TRBD2 (5 bases). The CDR3 has 15 residues. The V gene lost 3 bases and the J gene lost 1 base, with 12 bases spanning the gap. Germline V gene sequence: CDR1 LNHDA, CDR2 SQIVND (reference sequence). CDR3 nucleotide sequence: TGTGCCAGTAGTATCCAACCCGGGGTCCAAGAGACCCAGTACTTC. Its protein product is CASSIQPGVQETQYF.

The genes are TRBV5-1 and TRBJ1-3; D not certain. There are 14 residues in the CDR3. CDR1 SGHRS and CDR2 YFSETQ come from the germline V gene. Trimming cost V 4 bases and J 2 bases, with 10 bases left between them. The CDR3 here is CASSPSSPGNTIYF. CDR3 sequence (DNA): TGCGCCAGCAGCCCCTCGTCTCCTGGAAACACCATATATTTT.

V and J are TRBV7-2 and TRBJ1-2; D gene uncertain. Trimming took off 3 bases at V and 6 bases at J, with 17 bases between the two ends. CDR3 length: 15 residues. Germline values: CDR1 SGHTA, CDR2 FQGNSA. The CDR3 DNA is TGTGCCAGCAGCTTCTCGACAACTTTCAACCATGGCTACACCTTC. Protein product: CASSFSTTFNHGYTF.

The CDR3 coding sequence is TGTGCCAGTAGTACCCTAGCGGGGGGGATAAATGAGCAGTTCTTC. Amino acid sequence: CASSTLAGGINEQFF. The V gene is TRBV19, the J gene TRBJ2-1, with 12 positions matching TRBD2. The V and J ends lost 4 bases and 7 bases, in that order; junction bases with no gene match: 5. There are 15 residues in the CDR3. CDR1 and CDR2 (germline): LNHDA, SQIVND (reference sequence). Full variable domain (outside the CDR3, taken from reference TRBV19 and TRBJ2-1): DGGITQSPKYLFRKEGQNVTLSCEQNLNHDAMYWYRQDPGQGLRLIYYSQIVNDFQKGDIAEGYSVSREKKESFPLTVTSAQKNPTAFYLCASSTLAGGINEQFFGPGTRLTVL.

J is TRBJ2-5 and V is TRBV5-1; D ambiguous. V gave up 2 bases and J gave up 2 bases, with 7 bases separating them. The CDR3 covers 13 residues. Per germline, CDR1 SGHRS and CDR2 YFSETQ. The CDR3 DNA is TGCGCCAGCAGCTTCGGGTTTCAAGAGACCCAGTACTTC. Translation gives CASSFGFQETQYF.

The chain couples TRBV2 to TRBJ2-1, with D possibly matching TRBD2 (5 bases). CDR3 length: 14 amino acids. V was cut by 5 bases and J by 4 bases, with 12 bases left in between. The germline gives CDR1 SNHLY, CDR2 FYNNEI. As DNA, the CDR3 is TGTGCCAGCAGTAGGACTGGGCCATACAATGAGCAGTTCTTC. It translates to CASSRTGPYNEQFF. Full variable domain (missing parts from reference TRBV2 and TRBJ2-1): EPEVTQTPSHQVTQMGQEVILRCVPISNHLYFYWYRQILGQKVEFLVSFYNNEISEKSEIFDDQFSVERPDGSNFTLKIRSTKLEDSAMYFCASSRTGPYNEQFFGPGTRLTVL.

V gene TRBV7-9 combines with J gene TRBJ2-3; possible D gene TRBD2, 6 bases. Per the germline V gene, CDR1 is SEHNR and CDR2 is FQNEAQ (reference sequence). This CDR3 region has 14 residues. Trimming left V 5 bases short and J 0 bases short, with 9 bases between. The CDR3, as DNA: TGTGCCAGCAGCCGGGACTCTAGCACAGATACGCAGTATTTT. The encoded protein is CASSRDSSTDTQYF.

In nucleotides, the CDR3 is TGTGCCAGTATAGGTCAAACCCCGGCGGGTGAGCAGTACTTC. Its translation is CASIGQTPAGEQYF. The chain carries TRBV6-1 and TRBJ2-7; tentatively, D is TRBD2 (5 bases). There are 14 residues in the CDR3. Per germline, CDR1 MNHNS and CDR2 SASEGT. V lost 9 bases to trimming and J lost 7 bases, with 22 bases between them.

This chain links TRBV5-1 with TRBJ1-1; D uncertain. V lost 3 bases to trimming and J lost 1 base, with 7 bases between them. Germline CDR1 and CDR2: SGHRS and YFSETQ. The CDR3 spans 13 residues. CDR3 sequence reads: CASSYRENTEAFF. The CDR3 DNA is TGCGCCAGCAGCTACCGAGAGAACACTGAAGCTTTCTTT. The whole variable domain, remainder taken from reference TRBV5-1 and TRBJ1-1, is KAGVTQTPRYLIKTRGQQVTLSCSPISGHRSVSWYQQTPGQGLQFLFEYFSETQRNKGNFPGRFSGRQFSNSRSEMNVSTLELGDSALYLCASSYRENTEAFFGQGTRLTVV.

V and J are TRBV7-2 and TRBJ2-1; D might be TRBD2 (6 bases). Germline V gene lookup returns CDR1 SGHTA and CDR2 FQGNSA. V was clipped by 3 bases and J by 7 bases, with 13 bases between them. This CDR3 has 14 residues. This chain's CDR3 is CASSFGTLINEQFF. The CDR3, as DNA: TGTGCCAGCAGCTTCGGGACTCTCATAAATGAGCAGTTCTTC.

The chain recombines TRBV10-3 with TRBJ2-3; D remains ambiguous. V shed 9 bases and J shed 2 bases, with 6 bases lying between them. From germline, CDR1 is ENHRY and CDR2 SYGVKD. The CDR3 runs 11 residues. The CDR3 DNA sequence: TGTGCCATTCTTAACACAGATACGCAGTATTTT. Translating it yields CAILNTDTQYF.

The chain combines TRBV20-1 with TRBJ1-2; D may be TRBD1 (6 bases). The germline V gene encodes CDR1 DFQATT and CDR2 SNEGSKA (reference sequence). Trimming left V 3 bases short and J 12 bases short, with 14 bases between. CDR3 size: 11 residues. Written as DNA, the CDR3 is TGCAGTGCTAGTTCCAGGGGCTCTAACACCTTC. Translating gives CSASSRGSNTF.

J is TRBJ2-1 and V is TRBV5-1; 12 positions match TRBD2. The V gene end was trimmed by 3 bases and the J gene end by 7 bases; junction bases not matched to a gene: 8. In germline, CDR1 is SGHRS, CDR2 YFSETQ. The CDR3 has 16 residues. The CDR3 protein is CASSSSTSGSNNEQFF. The CDR3 DNA is TGCGCCAGCAGCTCGTCGACTAGCGGGAGTAATAATGAGCAGTTCTTC.

The V and J genes are TRBV27 and TRBJ2-7; 9 nucleotides match TRBD1. The germline gives CDR1 MNHEY, CDR2 SMNVEV (reference sequence). The trim removed 5 bases at V and 5 bases at J, leaving 7 bases unmatched. This CDR3 has 14 amino acids. The CDR3 sequence: CASSTGTGFHEQYF. CDR3 DNA sequence: TGTGCCAGCAGTACCGGGACAGGGTTCCACGAGCAGTACTTC.

This chain uses TRBV9 with TRBJ2-7; perhaps TRBD1 as D (5 bases). This CDR3 region has 15 residues. Germline V lookup: CDR1 SGDLS, CDR2 YYNGEE. V was pared by 0 bases and J by 2 bases, with 12 bases between. The CDR3 is CASSVGGRDTYEQYF. The DNA for the CDR3 is TGTGCCAGCAGCGTAGGTGGCAGGGATACCTACGAGCAGTACTTC.

The gene calls are TRBV9 and TRBJ2-3; D unclear. The CDR3 sequence is 14 residues long. V lost 2 bases to trimming and J lost 2 bases, with 9 bases between them. Germline CDR1 SGDLS, CDR2 YYNGEE. The CDR3 nucleotides read TGTGCCAGCAGCGTGAGGCCCATCACAGATACGCAGTATTTT. Its translation is CASSVRPITDTQYF.

Remarks on this clone: Compared with germline, one end of the junction differs, possibly owing to a read error. The rearrangement uses TRBV27 and TRBJ1-6; unclear D gene. CDR3 length equals 15 residues. Per the germline V gene, CDR1 is MNHEY and CDR2 is SMNVEV (reference sequence). CDR3 residues: CASSEQSSYSSPLHF. The CDR3 DNA reads as TGTGCCAGCAGCGAACAGAGCTCCTATAGTTCACCCCTCCACTTT.

CDR3 loop: CASSKRGADTQYF. As DNA, the CDR3 is TGTGCCAGCAGCAAGCGGGGGGCAGATACGCAGTATTTT. The rearrangement joins TRBV6-5 to TRBJ2-3; 9 positions match TRBD2. V lost 6 bases, J lost 4 bases, and 2 bases stayed unmatched. Germline V gene lookup returns CDR1 MNHEY and CDR2 SVGAGI. This CDR3 spans 13 amino acids.

V and J are TRBV19 and TRBJ2-2; D is unresolved. CDR3 size: 13 residues. Germline assignment: CDR1 LNHDA and CDR2 SQIVND (reference sequence). Trimming stripped 7 bases from V and 6 bases from J, with 12 bases between. This CDR3 reads CASTIGGAGELFF. The CDR3 bases are TGTGCCAGTACCATAGGCGGCGCCGGGGAGCTGTTTTTT.

The V gene is TRBV2, the J gene TRBJ2-2; perhaps TRBD2 as D (5 bases). This CDR3 comprises 17 residues. Trimming cost V 3 bases and J 0 bases, with 14 bases left between them. Looked up from germline, CDR1 is SNHLY and CDR2 is FYNNEI. Written as DNA, the CDR3 is TGTGCCAGCAGTGATTCCACTAGTGGTCCGAACACCGGGGAGCTGTTTTTT. Its translation is CASSDSTSGPNTGELFF.